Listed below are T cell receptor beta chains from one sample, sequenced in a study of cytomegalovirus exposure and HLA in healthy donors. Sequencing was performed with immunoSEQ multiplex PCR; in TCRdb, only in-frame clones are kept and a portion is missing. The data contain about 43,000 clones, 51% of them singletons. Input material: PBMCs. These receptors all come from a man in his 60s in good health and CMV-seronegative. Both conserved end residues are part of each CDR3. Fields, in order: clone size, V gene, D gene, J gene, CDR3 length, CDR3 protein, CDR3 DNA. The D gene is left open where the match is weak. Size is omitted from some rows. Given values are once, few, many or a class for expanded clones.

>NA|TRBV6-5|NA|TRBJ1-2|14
CASSPPGFDYGYTF
TGTGCCAGCAGTCCCCCGGGGTTCGACTATGGCTACACCTTC
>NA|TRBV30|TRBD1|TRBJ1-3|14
CASGGQHSGNTIYF
TGTGCCTCTGGGGGACAGCACTCTGGAAACACCATATATTTT
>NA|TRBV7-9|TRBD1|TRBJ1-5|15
CASSLEGAHNQPQHF
TGTGCCAGCAGCTTAGAGGGGGCCCACAATCAGCCCCAGCATTTT
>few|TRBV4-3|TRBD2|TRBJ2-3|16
CASSQVGAGLTDTQYF
TGCGCCAGCAGCCAAGTAGGAGCGGGACTGACAGATACGCAGTATTTT
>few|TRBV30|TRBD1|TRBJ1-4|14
CAWSEKGAGEKLFF
TGTGCCTGGAGTGAAAAGGGGGCAGGTGAAAAACTGTTTTTT
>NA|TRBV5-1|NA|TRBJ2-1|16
CASSLLDGRSSNEQFF
TGCGCCAGCAGCTTGTTGGACGGGAGAAGCTCGAATGAGCAGTTCTTC
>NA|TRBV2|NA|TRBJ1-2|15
CATMRGRGSNYGYTF
TGTGCCACGATGAGGGGGAGGGGATCTAACTATGGCTACACCTTC
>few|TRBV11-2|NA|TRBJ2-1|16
CASSLREDSSYNEQFF
TGTGCCAGCAGCCTACGGGAGGACAGCTCCTACAATGAGCAGTTCTTC
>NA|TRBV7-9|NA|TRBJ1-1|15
CASSTNLGSVTEAFF
TGTGCCAGCAGCACTAACCTCGGCTCGGTCACTGAAGCTTTCTTT
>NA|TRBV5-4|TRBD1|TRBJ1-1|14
CASSSGQGHTEAFF
TGTGCCAGCAGCTCCGGACAGGGACACACTGAAGCTTTCTTT
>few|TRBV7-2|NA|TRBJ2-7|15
CASSGSRGRAHEQYF
TGTGCCAGCAGCGGAAGCCGCGGGCGGGCCCACGAGCAGTACTTC
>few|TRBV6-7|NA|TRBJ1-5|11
CACPGNQPQHF
TGTGCATGTCCGGGGAATCAGCCCCAGCATTTT
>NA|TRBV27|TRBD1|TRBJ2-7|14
CASSWDRDNYEQYF
TGTGCCAGCAGTTGGGACAGGGACAACTACGAGCAGTACTTC
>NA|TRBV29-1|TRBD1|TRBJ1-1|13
CSVATGAYTEAFF
TGCAGCGTTGCTACAGGGGCTTACACTGAAGCTTTCTTT
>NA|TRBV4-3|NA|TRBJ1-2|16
CASSQGYSSFNYGYTF
TGCGCCAGCAGCCAAGGCTACTCAAGTTTTAACTATGGCTACACCTTC
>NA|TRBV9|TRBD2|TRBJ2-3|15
CASSAMTSGSYTQYF
TGTGCCAGCAGCGCTATGACTAGCGGGAGTTATACGCAGTATTTT
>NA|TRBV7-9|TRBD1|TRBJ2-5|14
CASSDYRGRETQYF
TGTGCCAGCAGCGATTACAGGGGTCGAGAGACCCAGTACTTC
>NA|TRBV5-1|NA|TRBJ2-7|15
CASSGPGDFSYEQYF
TGCGCCAGCAGCGGGCCGGGGGACTTCTCCTACGAGCAGTACTTC